What follows are 8 T cell receptor beta chains derived from one specimen sequenced in a study of T cells expressing NK-cell markers (dated by TCRdb to 2019 to 2021). Receptor libraries were prepared by 5' RACE. The sequencer listed for this sample is Illumina HiSeq 2000. Reprocessed by TCRdb, the reads give a single entry per CDR3 protein sequence, without DNA. The table held for this sample gives 300,000 or so distinct CDR3 sequences. Roughly 4.2% of the sample comes from the top ten. The sequenced sample was blood T cells: a sorted CD56 or NKG2C T cell subset, CD4+ or CD8+ T cells, or bulk PBMC T cells (not recorded which). All receptors derive from a woman between 18 and 69 years old in good health.

The chain links TRBV4-2 to TRBJ2-4. This CDR3 has 18 amino acids. The germline V gene has CDR1 LGHNA and CDR2 YNFKEQ. The CDR3: CASSQDWGAVLAKNIQYF.

The chain recombines TRBV4-3 with TRBJ1-5. Germline CDR1 reads LGHNA; CDR2 reads YSLEER. The CDR3 length is 16 residues. CDR3 loop: CASSQPGRPVNQPQHF.

The genes are TRBV25-1 and TRBJ1-4. This CDR3 region has 12 residues. Germline loops: CDR1 MGHDK, CDR2 SYGVNS. The CDR3 reads CASRRFNEKLFF.

The chain employs TRBV29-1 and TRBJ2-1; TCRdb picks TRBD2, but there is no DNA to check that call. In germline, CDR1 is SQVTM, CDR2 ANQGSEA. This CDR3 is built from 14 residues. The CDR3 reads CSVTVSGSHNEQFF.

The rearrangement uses TRBV20-1 and TRBJ1-5. CDR1 is DFQATT and CDR2 is SNEGSKA in the germline V gene (reference sequence). The CDR3 contains 14 residues. CDR3 protein: CSAQRVGFNQPQHF.

The J gene is TRBJ2-1, the V gene TRBV6-2 or TRBV6-3; lacking DNA, the TRBD2 call made by TCRdb goes unchecked. The germline V gene encodes CDR1 MNHEY and CDR2 SVGEGT. This CDR3 is 15 amino acids long. The CDR3 is CASSSAGGVKNEQFF.

This chain uses TRBV20-1 with TRBJ1-1; TCRdb outputs TRBD1, but without DNA this stays unchecked. Per germline, CDR1 DFQATT and CDR2 SNEGSKA (reference sequence). The CDR3 runs to 15 residues. CDR3 residues: CSASPTGGSWTEAFF.

The rearrangement joins TRBV4-3 to TRBJ2-1; as DNA is missing, the TRBD2 call by TCRdb cannot be tested. Germline loops: CDR1 LGHNA, CDR2 YSLEER. This CDR3 comprises 16 residues. This CDR3 is CASSPGTSGSMNEQFF.